Listed below are T cell receptor beta chains from one sample, sequenced in a study of post-analysis software for immune sequencing data. TCRdb called the PCR reads again in MiXCR, with one record for every CDR3 protein. This table has roughly 170,000 distinct CDR3 sequences, over 25% appearing once. What was sequenced was blood. All receptors come from a girl aged 10-17 years with multiple sclerosis. CDR3s include the opening cysteine and the closing phenylalanine or tryptophan. The D gene is left open where the match is weak. Some rows have no size entry. The others give once, few or many, or a class for an expanded clone.

TRBD1 | TRBJ1-5 | TRBV4-2 | few | CASSQMGQGPDQPQHF | TGTGCCAGCAGCCAGATGGGACAGGGGCCAGATCAGCCCCAGCATTTT
TRBD2 | TRBJ2-7 | TRBV4-2 | many | CASSQDSGGSSYEQYF | TGTGCCAGCAGCCAAGATTCGGGCGGGAGCTCCTACGAGCAGTACTTC
- | TRBJ2-1 | TRBV3-1 | few | CASSQDQGLHNEQFF | TGTGCCAGCAGCCAAGACCAGGGTTTACACAATGAGCAGTTCTTC
- | TRBJ2-3 | TRBV7-9 | once | CASSSSLDTQYF | TGTGCCAGCAGCTCTTCGTTAGATACGCAGTATTTT
TRBD2 | TRBJ2-7 | TRBV2 | few | CASRPGLASYEQYF | TGTGCCAGCAGGCCGGGACTAGCTTCCTACGAGCAGTACTTC
- | TRBJ2-5 | TRBV30 | few | CAWSGGVGTQYF | TGTGCCTGGAGTGGAGGGGTTGGGACCCAGTACTTC
- | TRBJ1-6 | TRBV20-1 | - | CSARVGREDSPLHF | TGCAGTGCTAGAGTCGGCAGGGAAGATTCACCCCTCCACTTT
- | TRBJ2-5 | TRBV29-1 | many | CSVSQTGNQETQYF | TGCAGCGTTTCTCAGACTGGGAACCAAGAGACCCAGTACTTC
TRBD2 | TRBJ2-1 | TRBV4-2 | few | CASSQRLAGGSYNEQFF | TGTGCCAGCAGCCAACGACTAGCGGGAGGCTCCTACAATGAGCAGTTCTTC
- | TRBJ2-5 | TRBV12-3/TRBV12-4 | - | CASRRGHQETQYF | TGTGCCAGCAGGAGGGGACACCAAGAGACCCAGTACTTC
- | TRBJ2-5 | TRBV29-1 | few | CSGEPIKTAQETQYF | TGCAGCGGAGAACCGATTAAGACAGCCCAAGAGACCCAGTACTTC
- | TRBJ2-3 | TRBV29-1 | - | CSLDNGRDTQYF | TGCAGCCTCGACAACGGTAGAGATACGCAGTATTTT
TRBD2 | TRBJ2-2 | TRBV7-9 | - | CASSLPLAGLGGTGELFF | TGTGCCAGCAGCTTACCTCTAGCGGGGCTGGGAGGCACCGGGGAGCTGTTTTTT
- | TRBJ1-1 | TRBV27 | - | CASSPRRMNTEAFF | TGTGCCAGCAGTCCCCGGCGCATGAACACTGAAGCTTTCTTT
TRBD1 | TRBJ1-5 | TRBV28 | - | CASTGTGVSVDQPQHF | TGTGCCAGCACTGGGACAGGGGTCTCAGTGGATCAGCCCCAGCATTTT
TRBD2 | TRBJ2-7 | TRBV28 | - | CVSSRSGRASYEQYF | TGTGTCAGCAGCCGTAGCGGGAGGGCCTCCTACGAGCAGTACTTC
- | TRBJ1-2 | TRBV28 | few | CATVGGYGYTF | TGTGCCACCGTGGGGGGCTATGGCTACACCTTC
- | TRBJ1-1 | TRBV7-2 | - | CASSSSLNTEAFF | TGTGCCAGCAGCTCATCCCTCAACACTGAAGCTTTCTTT
TRBD1 | TRBJ2-2 | TRBV7-9 | - | CASSPLQGENTGELFF | TGTGCCAGCAGCCCCCTACAGGGGGAGAACACCGGGGAGCTGTTTTTT
- | TRBJ2-1 | TRBV20-1 | many | CSAPTDYNEQFF | TGCAGTGCTCCAACGGATTACAATGAGCAGTTCTTC
- | TRBJ2-5 | TRBV4-1 | - | CASSQDLRAGSMETQYF | TGCGCCAGCAGCCAAGATCTTCGGGCGGGGAGTATGGAGACCCAGTACTTC
TRBD2 | TRBJ2-7 | TRBV6-2/TRBV6-3 | few | CGSSKLAGAPYNEQYF | TGTGGCAGCAGTAAATTAGCGGGAGCGCCCTACAATGAGCAGTACTTC
TRBD1 | TRBJ2-7 | TRBV9 | - | CAGSEGTGGALEQYF | TGTGCCGGCAGCGAAGGGACAGGGGGGGCCCTCGAGCAGTACTTC
TRBD2 | TRBJ2-5 | TRBV7-9 | - | CASSLGTRMSETRYF | TGTGCCAGCAGCTTAGGGACTAGAATGTCAGAGACCCGGTACTTC
- | TRBJ2-1 | TRBV28 | few | CASSFVASYNEQFF | TGTGCCAGCAGTTTTGTAGCGTCCTACAATGAGCAGTTCTTC
TRBD2 | TRBJ2-3 | TRBV12-3/TRBV12-4 | - | CASSIGLAGSLNTQYF | TGTGCCAGCAGTATAGGACTAGCGGGATCATTGAATACGCAGTATTTT
TRBD2 | TRBJ2-7 | TRBV9 | many | CASSVASGASYEQYF | TGTGCCAGCAGCGTAGCCAGCGGGGCCTCCTACGAGCAGTACTTC
TRBD1 | TRBJ2-6 | TRBV28 | - | CASSVHRGSYLSGANVLTF | TGTGCCAGCAGTGTCCACAGGGGGAGTTATTTGAGTGGGGCCAACGTCCTGACTTTC
- | TRBJ2-7 | TRBV7-3 | - | CASSLSGGPYEQYF | TGTGCCAGCAGCTTATCGGGGGGCCCCTACGAGCAGTACTTC
- | TRBJ2-1 | TRBV9 | - | CASSPGGGGAENEQFF | TGTGCCAGCAGCCCAGGGGGCGGGGGGGCGGAGAATGAGCAGTTCTTC
- | TRBJ1-6 | TRBV20-1 | many | CSARSGNGVGSPLHF | TGCAGTGCTAGATCAGGGAACGGCGTAGGTTCACCCCTCCACTTT